Listed below are T cell receptor beta chains from one sample, sequenced in a study of shared clonotypes between healthy human individuals. Data came from immunoSEQ multiplex PCR; TCRdb stores just in-frame clones and leaves some out. The table lists roughly 2.6 million clones, around 94% of them singletons. Sequences were obtained from naive CD4+ T cells sorted from blood. The receptor source for this set is a man aged 18 to 29 in good health. Both conserved end residues are part of each CDR3. A D gene is named only where the DNA matches it firmly. Size is stated for part of the rows, as once, few or many counts, or as a class when the clone is expanded.

CDR3 DNA: TGTGCCAGCAGTTGGTTCGCAGGGGATAATTCACCCCTCCACTTT
CDR3 protein: CASSWFAGDNSPLHF
D gene: NA
V gene: TRBV6-6
clone size: NA
J gene: TRBJ1-6

CDR3 DNA: TGCAGCGTTGACGGGGACTCCTACGAGCAGTACTTC
CDR3 protein: CSVDGDSYEQYF
D gene: NA
V gene: TRBV29-1
clone size: NA
J gene: TRBJ2-7

CDR3 DNA: TGTGCCAGCAGCTCGGAAAGACAGGTGCAAGAGACCCAGTACTTC
CDR3 protein: CASSSERQVQETQYF
D gene: NA
V gene: TRBV7-2
clone size: NA
J gene: TRBJ2-5

CDR3 DNA: TGTGCCAGCAGTGACTTTACAGATACGCAGTATTTT
CDR3 protein: CASSDFTDTQYF
D gene: NA
V gene: TRBV6-1
clone size: NA
J gene: TRBJ2-3

CDR3 DNA: TGTGCCAGTAACCCCCGTATGGGGGGCGGGAGTGAAAAACTGTTTTTT
CDR3 protein: CASNPRMGGGSEKLFF
D gene: NA
V gene: TRBV19
clone size: NA
J gene: TRBJ1-4

CDR3 DNA: TGTGCCAGCAGCTTTCTAACAAATGCTAACTATGGCTACACCTTC
CDR3 protein: CASSFLTNANYGYTF
D gene: NA
V gene: TRBV5-5
clone size: NA
J gene: TRBJ1-2

CDR3 DNA: TGTGCCAGCTCCGGGACTAGCGGGGATGAGCAGTTCTTC
CDR3 protein: CASSGTSGDEQFF
D gene: TRBD2
V gene: TRBV18
clone size: NA
J gene: TRBJ2-1

CDR3 DNA: TGCGCCAGCAGCTTGGGGGACAGGGCCAACTATGGCTACACCTTC
CDR3 protein: CASSLGDRANYGYTF
D gene: TRBD1
V gene: TRBV5-1
clone size: NA
J gene: TRBJ1-2

CDR3 DNA: TGTGCCAGCAGGGGTCCCACAGATACGCAGTATTTT
CDR3 protein: CASRGPTDTQYF
D gene: NA
V gene: TRBV21-1
clone size: once
J gene: TRBJ2-3

CDR3 DNA: TGTGCCAGCACCCCAAGCGGGGACACTGAAGCTTTCTTT
CDR3 protein: CASTPSGDTEAFF
D gene: NA
V gene: TRBV5-4
clone size: few
J gene: TRBJ1-1